Below, 14 T cell receptor beta chains from the same sample are listed, as sequenced in a study of blood T cell repertoires in COVID-19. Produced via immunoSEQ multiplex PCR; TCRdb's table is partial and in-frame only. The table has 120,000 to 150,000 clones, 84% seen once. Sequencing was done on a sample of peripheral blood. The receptor set was obtained from a human donor in a cohort sampled during active COVID-19.

This chain links TRBV7-9 with TRBJ1-3; the match to TRBD1 covers 11 bases. Germline CDR1 and CDR2: SEHNR and FQNEAQ (reference sequence). The CDR3 contains 13 residues. V dropped 7 bases and J dropped 6; count of bases not matched to a gene: 2. CDR3 DNA: TGTGCCAGCACCGGACAGGGGGCAAACACCATATATTTT. It yields the protein CASTGQGANTIYF.

The genes are TRBV2 and TRBJ2-3; TRBD2 agrees at 7 bases. The germline CDR1 and CDR2 sequences are SNHLY and FYNNEI. V gave up 2 bases and J gave up 2 bases; unmatched junction bases: 4. The CDR3 is made up of 15 amino acids. The CDR3 region has the DNA TGTGCCAGCAGTGAATGGGGGGGGTACACAGATACGCAGTATTTT. As protein: CASSEWGGYTDTQYF.

V and J are TRBV19 and TRBJ2-3, with no clear D. Germline values: CDR1 LNHDA, CDR2 SQIVND (reference sequence). V was clipped by 5 bases and J by 5 bases, with 14 bases between them. The CDR3 sequence is 14 residues long. CDR3 protein: CASSHELGRDTQYF. DNA for the CDR3: TGTGCCAGTAGTCACGAGCTAGGTAGAGATACGCAGTATTTT.

This chain links TRBV14 with TRBJ2-7, with D perhaps TRBD1 (5 bases). The V end lost 4 bases, the J end lost 3 bases, and 13 bases lay between the germline ends. CDR1 is SGHDN, CDR2 FVKESK, per germline. The CDR3 is 14 amino acids. The CDR3, as DNA: TGTGCCAGCAGCCCATTAGGGGTGAACTACGAGCAGTACTTC. This gives the protein CASSPLGVNYEQYF.

The rearrangement joins TRBV3-1 (or the pseudogene TRBV3-2) to TRBJ2-5, with 15 nucleotides matching TRBD2. V trimming: 4 bases; J trimming: 4 bases; junction bases outside the gene matches: 1. CDR1 and CDR2 (germline): LGHDT, YNNKEL (reference sequence). This CDR3 comprises 15 residues. The CDR3 region has the DNA TGTGCCAGCAGCCCGGGACTAGCGGGGGGAGAGACCCAGTACTTC. This codes for CASSPGLAGGETQYF.

The V gene is TRBV7-2, the J gene TRBJ2-3; 8 nucleotides match TRBD1. CDR3 size: 16 residues. Germline lookup yields CDR1 SGHTA and CDR2 FQGNSA. Trimming took 5 bases from V and 3 from J; bases not matched to a gene: 10. Here the CDR3 DNA reads TGTGCCAGCAGCCCACCTGACAGGGGCGCTACAGATACGCAGTATTTT. This sequence encodes CASSPPDRGATDTQYF.

The rearrangement links TRBV9 to TRBJ2-1, with TRBD2 matching 10 bases. Looked up from germline, CDR1 is SGDLS and CDR2 is YYNGEE. Trimming removed 4 bases from V and 2 bases from J; junction bases left unmatched: 6. This CDR3 is 16 amino acids long. The CDR3 bases are TGTGCCAGCAGCTACCGGACTAGCGGAACCTACAATGAGCAGTTCTTC. Its protein product is CASSYRTSGTYNEQFF. The full variable domain, with the rest looked up from reference TRBV9 and TRBJ2-1, is DSGVTQTPKHLITATGQRVTLRCSPRSGDLSVYWYQQSLDQGLQFLIQYYNGEERAKGNILERFSAQQFPDLHSELNLSSLELGDSALYFCASSYRTSGTYNEQFFGPGTRLTVL.

The V call is TRBV6-2 or TRBV6-3, the J call TRBJ1-1, with TRBD1 as a possible D gene (6 bases). CDR1 is MNHEY, CDR2 SVGEGT, per germline. This CDR3 comprises 18 residues. Deletions cut 2 bases from V and 3 bases from J, with 22 bases between. The CDR3 nucleotides are TGTGCCAGCAGTTACGGGGGGGCCGCAGGGTTTGTTGACACTGAAGCTTTCTTT. Translated, it gives CASSYGGAAGFVDTEAFF.

This clone came up once. The chain links TRBV9 to TRBJ2-2, with 11 bases identical to TRBD2. With V trimmed by 4 bases and J by 10 bases, 6 bases remained unmatched. The CDR3 runs 14 residues. CDR1 SGDLS and CDR2 YYNGEE come from the germline V gene. The CDR3 bases are TGTGCCAGCAGCCCCGGGACTAGCGGATTGGAGCTGTTTTTT. Translated: CASSPGTSGLELFF.

The chain combines TRBV4-2 with TRBJ2-3; D might be TRBD1 (6 bases). The V and J ends lost 0 bases and 4 bases respectively, with 23 bases between them. Germline values: CDR1 LGHNA, CDR2 YNFKEQ. The CDR3 has 19 amino acids. The CDR3 coding sequence is TGTGCCAGCAGCCAAGAACCGTTGGGGGCGTCCGCTGAGTCAGATACGCAGTATTTT. Its protein is CASSQEPLGASAESDTQYF.

On this clone itself: Other nucleotide sequences in the sample specify the same CDR3. The chain recombines TRBV28 with TRBJ2-5; 8 nucleotides agree with TRBD2. Germline V gene data show CDR1 as MDHEN and CDR2 as SYDVKM. The CDR3 is 14 amino acids. The V segment lost 1 base and the J segment 4 bases; nucleotides outside the gene matches: 2. This chain's CDR3 is CASSLSGGAETQYF. DNA of the CDR3: TGTGCCAGCAGTTTATCGGGGGGGGCAGAGACCCAGTACTTC.

The V gene is TRBV21-1, the J gene TRBJ2-7; the listed D gene, TRBD1, was not tested against the DNA. TRBV21-1 corresponds to a pseudogene. The CDR3 runs 14 residues. The chain's CDR3 is CASSTGTEAYEQYF. CDR3 nucleotide sequence: TGTGCCAGCAGCACCGGGACAGAGGCCTACGAGCAGTACTTC.

J is TRBJ2-5 and V is TRBV7-2; D gene ambiguous. This CDR3 is built from 13 residues. Germline CDR1 SGHTA, CDR2 FQGNSA. V shed 1 base and J shed 1 base, with 4 bases lying between them. CDR3 DNA: TGTGCCAGCAGCTTAGACTTCCAAGAGACCCAGTACTTC. Translated, it gives CASSLDFQETQYF.

This chain joins TRBV25-1 and TRBJ2-2; tentative D call: TRBD2 (5 bases). This CDR3 has 14 amino acids. V gave up 3 bases and J gave up 4 bases, with 9 bases separating them. Germline V lookup: CDR1 MGHDK, CDR2 SYGVNS. CDR3 bases: TGTGCCAGCAGTGACCCCGGGATCACCGGGGAGCTGTTTTTT. Translated, it gives CASSDPGITGELFF.